Below, 23 T cell receptor beta chains from the same sample are listed, as sequenced in a study of blood T cell repertoires in COVID-19 (dated by TCRdb to the early 2020s). The library was prepared using the immunoSEQ multiplex PCR assay. In TCRdb, the immuneACCESS table is reduced to in-frame sequences with V and J assigned. These tables do not hold every clone; where another copy was compared, an unresolved V gene accounts for under half, and the others remain unexplained. Within this sample are about 250,000 clones, with 70% to 90% of them counted one time only. The ten largest clonotypes hold 4% to 4.5% of the sample. The material sequenced was PBMCs or T cells enriched from blood (not recorded which). These TCRs come from a woman in her 30s who had recovered from COVID-19.

CDR3 protein: CASSPPNTENTEAFF. The CDR3 DNA follows: TGTGCCAGCAGCCCACCTAATACAGAAAACACTGAAGCTTTCTTT. This chain connects TRBV11-2 to TRBJ1-1, with unresolved D. This CDR3 comprises 15 residues. V was clipped by 5 bases and J by 2 bases, with 15 bases between them. CDR1 SGHAT and CDR2 FQNNGV come from the germline V gene.

The J gene is TRBJ1-5, the V gene TRBV18; no clear D. The germline V and J ends were trimmed by 5 bases and 11 bases, with 16 bases remaining between them. The length of the CDR3 is 13 residues. The germline gives CDR1 KGHSH, CDR2 LQKENI. In DNA form, the CDR3 reads TGTGCCAGCTCAAGGGATTCTCTCGGGGCCCAGCATTTT. Translation: CASSRDSLGAQHF.

The V gene is TRBV6-1, the J gene TRBJ2-1; D uncertain. Germline loops: CDR1 MNHNS, CDR2 SASEGT. This CDR3 has 13 residues. V was clipped by 0 bases and J by 9 bases, with 9 bases between them. In DNA form, the CDR3 reads TGTGCCAGCAGTGAAGCGCTTCGGAGTGAGCAGTTCTTC. Its protein is CASSEALRSEQFF.

The rearrangement joins TRBV18 to TRBJ1-1, with D perhaps matching TRBD1 (6 bases). The V end lost 2 bases, the J end lost 2 bases, and 12 bases lay between the germline ends. The germline V gene encodes CDR1 KGHSH and CDR2 LQKENI. The CDR3 loop spans 15 amino acids. In nucleotides, the CDR3 is TGTGCCAGCTCACCAGGACAGACAAAAAACACTGAAGCTTTCTTT. It codes for CASSPGQTKNTEAFF.

The V gene is TRBV25-1, the J gene TRBJ1-5, with D perhaps matching TRBD1 (5 bases). CDR1 and CDR2 (germline): MGHDK, SYGVNS. The length of the CDR3 is 16 residues. V lost 8 bases to trimming and J lost 6 bases, with 23 bases between them. The CDR3 region is CASAPPGVQYGQPQHF. DNA for the CDR3: TGTGCCAGCGCTCCCCCGGGGGTGCAGTATGGTCAGCCCCAGCATTTT.

This clone was found once. The chain has TRBV28 and TRBJ1-6; D remains unclear. Trimming stripped 3 bases from V and 8 bases from J, with 11 bases between. This CDR3 region has 14 residues. The V gene's germline CDR1 is MDHEN and CDR2 SYDVKM. CDR3 coding DNA: TGTGCCAGCAGTTTGAGGGATATCGATTCACCCCTCCACTTT. Protein product: CASSLRDIDSPLHF.

This clone was counted only a few times. The chain combines TRBV5-1 with TRBJ2-1; D may be TRBD1 (5 bases). Germline V gene sequence: CDR1 SGHRS, CDR2 YFSETQ. This CDR3 is built from 15 residues. V lost 3 bases to trimming and J lost 0 bases, with 10 bases between them. The CDR3 reads CASSSQGISYNEQFF. DNA for the CDR3: TGCGCCAGCAGCTCCCAGGGAATCTCCTACAATGAGCAGTTCTTC.

There are a few counts of this clone. The genes are TRBV7-9 and TRBJ1-1; 7 bases agree with TRBD1. J lost 2 bases, V lost 5 bases, and 8 bases had no gene match. Germline CDR1 SEHNR, CDR2 FQNEAQ (reference sequence). The CDR3 covers 15 residues. The CDR3 is CASSATGVLNTEAFF. The CDR3 DNA sequence: TGTGCCAGCAGCGCTACAGGGGTCCTTAACACTGAAGCTTTCTTT.

The V call is TRBV10-3, the J call TRBJ1-5; 9 bases map to TRBD1. The germline gives CDR1 ENHRY, CDR2 SYGVKD. The V and J ends lost 6 bases and 0 bases, in that order; junction bases with no gene match: 3. This CDR3 contains 15 residues. CDR3 sequence (DNA): TGTGCCATCAGGGACAGGGGTGATAGCAATCAGCCCCAGCATTTT. Protein sequence: CAIRDRGDSNQPQHF.

V usage is TRBV6-5 and J usage is TRBJ2-3; 7 nucleotides agree with TRBD1. J lost 7 bases, V lost 9 bases, and 10 bases had no gene match. Germline V CDR1 and CDR2: MNHEY, SVGAGI. The CDR3 totals 13 residues. CDR3 region: CASHPGQLNTQYF. CDR3 DNA sequence: TGTGCCAGTCACCCGGGACAGCTAAATACGCAGTATTTT.

The chain is built from TRBV29-1 and TRBJ2-7; 9 bases match TRBD2. Germline V gene lookup returns CDR1 SQVTM and CDR2 ANQGSEA. The V and J ends lost 7 bases and 4 bases, in that order; junction bases with no gene match: 5. The CDR3 runs 12 residues. Here the CDR3 DNA reads TGCAGCGCGGGACTAGCACAATACGAGCAGTACTTC. Its protein is CSAGLAQYEQYF.

The chain employs TRBV9 and TRBJ1-6; D unclear. The germline CDR1 and CDR2 sequences are SGDLS and YYNGEE. The CDR3 sequence is 14 residues long. V was pared by 3 bases and J by 6 bases, with 10 bases between. For the CDR3, the DNA is TGTGCCAGCAGCGGGACTTGGTCTAATTCACCCCTCCACTTT. Protein sequence: CASSGTWSNSPLHF.

This chain uses TRBV12-5 with TRBJ1-1, with 7 bases aligning to TRBD1. The CDR3 runs 16 residues. V dropped 0 bases and J dropped 5; count of bases not matched to a gene: 9. Germline V gene lookup returns CDR1 LGHNT and CDR2 FRNRAP. CDR3 coding DNA: TGTGCTAGTGGTTTGGTACAAGGGGGCGCGTGGACTGAAGCTTTCTTT. This encodes CASGLVQGGAWTEAFF.

The V gene is TRBV5-1, the J gene TRBJ1-1, with 10 positions matching TRBD1. This CDR3 has 15 amino acids. V shed 3 bases, J shed 3 bases, and the junction held 5 bases outside the gene matches. Germline V gene lookup returns CDR1 SGHRS and CDR2 YFSETQ. The CDR3 DNA sequence: TGCGCCAGCAGCTCGGGACAGGGGTTGTACACTGAAGCTTTCTTT. It translates to CASSSGQGLYTEAFF.

The chain combines TRBV12-3 or TRBV12-4 with TRBJ1-4; no clear D. The germline V and J ends were trimmed by 11 bases and 6 bases, with 16 bases remaining between them. The CDR3 covers 13 residues. The CDR3 reads CACQRADDEKLFF. DNA for the CDR3: TGTGCCTGTCAACGTGCGGATGATGAAAAACTGTTTTTT.

This CDR3 reads CASTHGAGPGEQYF. The CDR3, as DNA: TGTGCCAGCACCCATGGGGCAGGGCCCGGCGAGCAGTACTTC. The chain combines TRBV5-6 with TRBJ2-7; D is perhaps TRBD1 (5 bases). The germline gives CDR1 SGHDT, CDR2 YYEEEE. This CDR3 region has 14 residues. V dropped 6 bases and J dropped 6 bases, with 19 bases sitting between them.

The V and J genes are TRBV15 and TRBJ1-4; 7 bases fit TRBD1. Germline lookup yields CDR1 LNHNV and CDR2 YYDKDF (reference sequence). This CDR3 has 15 residues. Trimming removed 1 base from V and 6 bases from J; junction bases left unmatched: 5. The CDR3 protein is CATSRGGGGYEKLFF. The CDR3, as DNA: TGTGCCACCAGCAGAGGAGGAGGGGGCTATGAAAAACTGTTTTTT. The variable domain in full, with the rest retrieved from reference TRBV15 and TRBJ1-4, is DAMVIQNPRYQVTQFGKPVTLSCSQTLNHNVMYWYQQKSSQAPKLLFHYYDKDFNNEADTPDNFQSRRPNTSFCFLDIRSPGLGDTAMYLCATSRGGGGYEKLFFGSGTQLSVL.

This clone was observed a handful of times. The chain is built from TRBV24-1 and TRBJ1-4, with TRBD1 matching over 9 bases. Losses at the gene ends were 4 bases for V and 7 bases for J; bases not matched to a gene: 6. From germline, CDR1 is KGHDR and CDR2 SFDVKD. The CDR3 contains 15 residues. Written as DNA, the CDR3 is TGTGCCACCAGTGAGAGTACACAGGGGGCTGAAAAACTGTTTTTT. Residues: CATSESTQGAEKLFF.

The sample holds one count of this clone. The chain combines TRBV10-3 with TRBJ1-3; D is unresolved. V lost 0 bases and J lost 8, with 11 bases in between. Germline V gene data show CDR1 as ENHRY and CDR2 as SYGVKD. The CDR3 length is 14 residues. CDR3 region: CAISESQAKDTIYF. The CDR3 region has the DNA TGTGCCATCAGTGAGTCCCAGGCGAAGGACACCATATATTTT.

The V and J genes are TRBV28 and TRBJ1-4; D remains unclear. Germline CDR1 reads MDHEN; CDR2 reads SYDVKM. There are 12 residues in the CDR3. V lost 10 bases and J 8 bases, leaving 14 bases between the germline ends. CDR3 sequence reads: CATQAGREKLFF. As DNA, the CDR3 is TGTGCCACCCAAGCGGGGAGGGAAAAACTGTTTTTT.

V usage is TRBV6-5 and J usage is TRBJ1-1, with D possibly being TRBD1 (5 bases). The V and J ends lost 7 bases and 1 base respectively, with 16 bases between them. The CDR3 consists of 15 residues. The germline V gene encodes CDR1 MNHEY and CDR2 SVGAGI. CDR3 DNA sequence: TGTGCCAGCATGTTTGGGGGGGGAGGGAACACTGAAGCTTTCTTT. Translating it yields CASMFGGGGNTEAFF.

This clone has only one observation. The genes are TRBV5-5 and TRBJ1-2; 10 nucleotides align to TRBD1. CDR1 SGHKS and CDR2 YYEKEE come from the germline V gene (reference sequence). The CDR3 has 15 amino acids. Trimming took 4 bases from V and 6 from J; bases not matched to a gene: 9. As DNA, the CDR3 is TGTGCCAGCAGCATGACCGGGACAGGGGTTAATGGCTACACCTTC. Translation gives CASSMTGTGVNGYTF.

The rearrangement joins TRBV21-1 to TRBJ2-5; the table's D gene call, TRBD1, was not cross checked with the DNA. TRBV21-1 corresponds to a pseudogene. The CDR3 length is 17 residues. Here the CDR3 reads CASSNKVRDRGQETQYF. CDR3 nucleotide sequence: TGTGCCAGCAGCAACAAGGTCCGGGACAGGGGCCAAGAGACCCAGTACTTC.